The clone carrying this T cell receptor beta chain was seen a few times. Its antigen is unidentified. HTBI primers from iRepertoire and Arm-PCR of CDR3 regions yielded the TCR beta libraries. TCRdb passed the multiplex PCR reads through MiXCR, listing each CDR3 protein once. The sample holds 350,000 to 450,000 distinct CDR3 sequences, more than 20% seen once. This CDR3 comprises 15 residues. CDR1 and CDR2 (germline): MNHNS, SASEGT. V was clipped by 6 bases and J by 0 bases; unmatched bases: 5. This entry comes from a study of regulatory T cells in long-lasting Graves disease. Specified time point: persistent/refractory GD, antithyroid drugs over 5 years with positive TRAb. PBMCs provided the RNA from which the TCR library was made. American Thyroid Association guidelines defined Graves' disease diagnosis. Xi'an, China, was home to the endocrinology department that provided patients. Broader study findings: In persistent patients, shared public clonotypes (around 2,500) outnumbered those in new patients (around 1,000).

The rearrangement uses TRBV6-1 and TRBJ1-5, with TRBD1 matching over 7 bases. The sequenced sample was peripheral blood mononuclear cells (PBMCs), obtained when the disease was refractory, from a patient treated with antithyroid drugs. The TCR originated in a female donor with Graves disease. CDR3 residues: CASRYTGVSNQPQHF. In DNA, the CDR3 is TGTGCCAGCAGGTATACAGGGGTTAGCAATCAGCCCCAGCATTTT.